Listed here is a single T cell receptor (beta chain). Clones were sequenced by immunoSEQ multiplex PCR, and TCRdb holds only the in-frame ones, with some missing. The data show about 33,000 clones, around 80% seen once. This record belongs to a study of blood T cell repertoires in COVID-19. CDR1 is MNHNS and CDR2 is SASEGT in the germline V gene. The CDR3 consists of 15 residues. The V gene end was trimmed by 1 base and the J gene end by 4 bases; junction bases not matched to a gene: 4. Sequenced material: peripheral blood. The chain recombines TRBV6-1 with TRBJ1-2, with TRBD1 matching 9 bases. The TCR originated in a human donor in a cohort sampled during active COVID-19. CDR3 amino acids: CASSEGTGESYGYTF. The CDR3 bases are TGTGCCAGCAGTGAAGGGACAGGGGAAAGCTATGGCTACACCTTC.